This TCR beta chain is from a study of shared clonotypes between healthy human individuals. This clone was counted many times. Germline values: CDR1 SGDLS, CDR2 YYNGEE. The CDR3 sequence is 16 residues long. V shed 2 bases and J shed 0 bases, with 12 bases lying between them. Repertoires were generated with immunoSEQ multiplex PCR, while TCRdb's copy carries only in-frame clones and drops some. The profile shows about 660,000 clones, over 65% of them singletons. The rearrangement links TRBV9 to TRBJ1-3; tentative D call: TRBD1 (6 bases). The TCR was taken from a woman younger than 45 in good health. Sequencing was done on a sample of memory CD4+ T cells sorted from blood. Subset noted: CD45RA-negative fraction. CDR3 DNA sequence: TGTGCCAGCAGCGTGATGGGGGCCCGCTCTGGAAACACCATATATTTT. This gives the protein CASSVMGARSGNTIYF.